One sample yielded the 23 T cell receptor beta chains listed below, sequenced in a study of T cells after posttransplantation cyclophosphamide. The data were produced by immunoSEQ multiplex PCR, yet TCRdb's version contains in-frame clones alone and is incomplete. The repertoire has roughly 1,600 clones, 70% to 75% of them found once; the top ten carry approximately 15%. Busulfan-fludarabine conditioning, marrow transplant, and cyclophosphamide on days +3 and +4 were administered. The specimen was CD4+ T cells sorted from blood, collected after allogeneic stem cell transplant with posttransplant cyclophosphamide. Receptor source: a female patient in her 60s who received an allogeneic stem cell transplant from a related donor and was CMV-positive. Some of the T cells may derive from the graft donor.

This rearrangement joins TRBV7-2 to TRBJ1-2; perhaps TRBD1 as D (6 bases). CDR1 and CDR2 (germline): SGHTA, FQGNSA. Trimming removed 2 bases at V and 3 bases at J, with 10 bases between. The CDR3 extends over 14 amino acids. CDR3 bases: TGTGCCAGCAGCTTAAGAGGGGGGGACTATGGCTACACCTTC. This sequence encodes CASSLRGGDYGYTF.

The chain joins TRBV18 to TRBJ1-1; maybe TRBD1 (6 bases). V lost 5 bases to trimming and J lost 0 bases, with 13 bases between them. The CDR3 contains 15 residues. Germline V gene data show CDR1 as KGHSH and CDR2 as LQKENI. The CDR3 DNA sequence: TGTGCCAGCTCAAAGACAGGAGACATGAACACTGAAGCTTTCTTT. It translates to CASSKTGDMNTEAFF. The full variable domain, rest sourced from reference TRBV18 and TRBJ1-1, is NAGVMQNPRHLVRRRGQEARLRCSPMKGHSHVYWYRQLPEEGLKFMVYLQKENIIDESGMPKERFSAEFPKEGPSILRIQQVVRGDSAAYFCASSKTGDMNTEAFFGQGTRLTVV.

There are a few counts of this clone. This rearrangement joins TRBV7-2 to TRBJ2-1; 8 positions agree with TRBD2. This CDR3 spans 18 amino acids. Germline lookup yields CDR1 SGHTA and CDR2 FQGNSA. Trimming cost V 1 base and J 4 bases; bases outside gene matches: 12. The CDR3 loop reads CASSLGGKRGGLYNEQFF. The CDR3 bases are TGTGCCAGCAGCTTAGGGGGAAAACGGGGGGGCTTGTACAATGAGCAGTTCTTC. The full variable domain, its missing parts supplied by reference TRBV7-2 and TRBJ2-1, is GAGVSQSPSNKVTEKGKDVELRCDPISGHTALYWYRQSLGQGLEFLIYFQGNSAPDKSGLPSDRFSAERTGGSVSTLTIQRTQQEDSAVYLCASSLGGKRGGLYNEQFFGPGTRLTVL.

This clone was picked up a small number of times. The chain couples TRBV5-1 to TRBJ2-3; 13 bases fit TRBD2. CDR1 SGHRS and CDR2 YFSETQ come from the germline V gene. The CDR3 is made up of 14 amino acids. V lost 4 bases, J lost 5 bases, and 1 base stayed unmatched. The CDR3 nucleotides read TGCGCCAGCAGCAGGACTAGCGGGAGAGATACGCAGTATTTT. Its translation is CASSRTSGRDTQYF.

In regard to this clone: The junction departs from germline at one end; a sequencing error may be responsible. The chain uses TRBV18 and TRBJ2-7; 7 positions agree with TRBD1. CDR3 length equals 15 residues. Per germline, CDR1 KGHSH and CDR2 LQKENI. The CDR3, as DNA: TGTGCCAGCACACCAAGCGTAGGGGGCCTATACGAGCAGTACTTC. Encoded protein: CASTPSVGGLYEQYF.

This clone came up a few times. The rearrangement uses TRBV19 and TRBJ1-3, with a weak D call TRBD1 (5 bases). The V and J ends lost 5 bases and 0 bases respectively, with 11 bases between them. CDR3 size: 15 residues. Germline V gene data show CDR1 as LNHDA and CDR2 as SQIVND (reference sequence). In DNA, the CDR3 is TGTGCCAGTAGTTTTGGGGCGAACTCTGGAAACACCATATATTTT. Residues: CASSFGANSGNTIYF.

The chain uses TRBV27 and TRBJ2-1; 8 bases align to TRBD1. Germline V CDR1 and CDR2: MNHEY, SMNVEV (reference sequence). The J segment lost 4 bases and the V segment lost 1 base, leaving 0 bases of the junction unmatched. CDR3 length equals 14 residues. CDR3 protein: CASSLWDRYNEQFF. In DNA form, the CDR3 reads TGTGCCAGCAGTTTATGGGACAGGTACAATGAGCAGTTCTTC.

The gene calls are TRBV27 and TRBJ2-2, with D possibly TRBD2 on 6 matching bases. Per germline, CDR1 MNHEY and CDR2 SMNVEV (reference sequence). CDR3 size: 13 residues. With 9 bases removed from V and 3 bases from J, the gap between germline ends came to 11 bases. CDR3 nucleotide sequence: TGTGCCAGTGGGAGGATAGACACCGGGGAGCTGTTTTTT. This encodes CASGRIDTGELFF.

This clone was picked up a small number of times. The CDR3 protein is CSAGTGNRELFF. CDR3 bases: TGCAGCGCAGGGACAGGGAACAGGGAGCTGTTTTTT. The chain has TRBV29-1 and TRBJ2-2; 9 bases map to TRBD1. The J segment lost 9 bases and the V segment lost 7 bases, leaving 6 bases of the junction unmatched. This CDR3 has 12 residues. Germline values: CDR1 SQVTM, CDR2 ANQGSEA.

This clone was counted between two and nine times. The chain links TRBV2 to TRBJ2-1; maybe TRBD2 (6 bases). This CDR3 spans 13 amino acids. Germline assignment: CDR1 SNHLY and CDR2 FYNNEI. Trimming pared 7 bases from V and 6 bases from J, leaving 13 bases between. The CDR3 loop is CASKNREFNEQFF. The CDR3 DNA reads as TGTGCCAGCAAGAACCGGGAGTTCAATGAGCAGTTCTTC.

The genes are TRBV18 and TRBJ2-5; possible D gene TRBD1, 5 bases. Between the trimmed V and J ends, which lost 1 base and 5 bases, there was a span of 5 bases. The CDR3 is 12 residues long. CDR1 KGHSH and CDR2 LQKENI come from the germline V gene. CDR3 in amino acids: CASSPQGETQYF. The DNA for the CDR3 is TGTGCCAGCTCACCACAGGGGGAGACCCAGTACTTC.

J is TRBJ1-1 and V is TRBV10-3, with D perhaps TRBD1 (5 bases). Looked up from germline, CDR1 is ENHRY and CDR2 is SYGVKD. The CDR3 loop spans 15 amino acids. Deletions cut 4 bases from V and 0 bases from J, with 12 bases between. CDR3 sequence (DNA): TGTGCCATCAGTGTGACCAGGGCCATGAACACTGAAGCTTTCTTT. Translation gives CAISVTRAMNTEAFF.

V and J are TRBV15 and TRBJ1-2, with 10 bases matching TRBD1. Trimming at V came to 0 bases and at J to 7 bases, leaving 11 bases not matched to a gene. Germline-derived CDR1 and CDR2 are LNHNV and YYDKDF (reference sequence). The CDR3 has 17 amino acids. The CDR3 DNA sequence: TGTGCCACCAGCAGAGATCCCCGGGACAGGGGCATGTTTGGCTACACCTTC. Its translation: CATSRDPRDRGMFGYTF. Full variable domain (remainder filled in from reference TRBV15 and TRBJ1-2): DAMVIQNPRYQVTQFGKPVTLSCSQTLNHNVMYWYQQKSSQAPKLLFHYYDKDFNNEADTPDNFQSRRPNTSFCFLDIRSPGLGDTAMYLCATSRDPRDRGMFGYTFGSGTRLTVV.

This clone was seen more than once but under ten times. The gene calls are TRBV28 and TRBJ2-5; no clear D. The CDR3 loop spans 16 amino acids. V was clipped by 2 bases and J by 11 bases, with 24 bases between them. CDR1 is MDHEN and CDR2 is SYDVKM in the germline V gene. In DNA form, the CDR3 reads TGTGCCAGCAGTTTAGCCCGCCGATTTCTGAGAGGTGAGCAGTACTTC. Residues: CASSLARRFLRGEQYF.

The V and J genes are TRBV5-1 and TRBJ2-7, with 9 positions matching TRBD1. CDR3 length: 15 residues. V dropped 4 bases and J dropped 1; count of bases not matched to a gene: 6. The V gene's germline CDR1 is SGHRS and CDR2 YFSETQ. The CDR3 DNA is TGCGCCAGCAGCCGCGGGGACAGGGTTTCCTACGAGCAGTACTTC. Amino acid sequence: CASSRGDRVSYEQYF.

The CDR3 loop reads CASPSLAQYNEQFF. In nucleotides, the CDR3 is TGTGCCAGCCCCAGCCTAGCACAATACAATGAGCAGTTCTTC. The chain links TRBV5-8 to TRBJ2-1; D may be TRBD2 (5 bases). Germline-derived CDR1 and CDR2 are SGHTS and YDEGEE. The CDR3 loop spans 14 amino acids. Trimming pared 7 bases from V and 4 bases from J, leaving 15 bases between.

This chain uses TRBV5-5 with TRBJ1-5, with 7 bases matching TRBD1. J lost 3 bases, V lost 4 bases, and 7 bases had no gene match. The CDR3 loop spans 15 amino acids. CDR1 and CDR2 from the germline V gene are SGHKS and YYEKEE (reference sequence). This CDR3 is CASSQGGGSNQPQHF. The CDR3 bases are TGTGCCAGCAGCCAGGGGGGCGGATCCAATCAGCCCCAGCATTTT.

About this clone itself: A read error may produce the germline difference seen at one junction end. This rearrangement joins TRBV5-1 to TRBJ2-7; D gene uncertain. In germline, CDR1 is SGHRS, CDR2 YFSETQ. The CDR3 extends over 13 amino acids. CDR3 in amino acids: CASSLTTSDEQYF. Here the CDR3 DNA reads TGCGCCAGCAGCTTGACTACCTCCGACGAGCAGTACTTC.

CDR3 coding DNA: TGTGCCAGCAGCTTAGACAGGAACTCCTACGAGCAGTACTTC. Its translation: CASSLDRNSYEQYF. The rearrangement links TRBV7-9 to TRBJ2-7, with D possibly TRBD1 on 5 matching bases. Per the germline V gene, CDR1 is SEHNR and CDR2 is FQNEAQ (reference sequence). V lost 1 base and J 0 bases, leaving 7 bases between the germline ends. The CDR3 consists of 14 residues.

This clone was counted once. The rearrangement uses TRBV30 and TRBJ2-3; the D is unclear. CDR3 length: 17 amino acids. Trimming removed 0 bases from V and 1 base from J, with 17 bases in between. Germline V gene lookup returns CDR1 GTSNPN and CDR2 SVGIG (reference sequence). The CDR3 sequence: CAWSVLESYLGTDTQYF. In nucleotides, the CDR3 is TGTGCCTGGAGTGTACTCGAAAGTTATCTGGGCACAGATACGCAGTATTTT.

This clone has just a few counts. The rearrangement links TRBV27 to TRBJ1-1, with D maybe TRBD1 (6 bases). Looked up from germline, CDR1 is MNHEY and CDR2 is SMNVEV (reference sequence). V shed 0 bases and J shed 4 bases, with 15 bases lying between them. This CDR3 is built from 16 residues. The CDR3, as DNA: TGTGCCAGCAGTTTATCTGCAGGGGCTGGGCGCACTGAAGCTTTCTTT. Amino acids: CASSLSAGAGRTEAFF.

The rearrangement joins TRBV28 to TRBJ2-7; TRBD1 aligns across 11 bases. V was pared by 5 bases and J by 4 bases, with 4 bases of the junction left unmatched. The CDR3 loop spans 14 amino acids. CDR1 and CDR2 (germline): MDHEN, SYDVKM. CDR3 DNA: TGTGCCAGCAGTCCCGGGACAGGGGGATACGAGCAGTACTTC. This encodes CASSPGTGGYEQYF.

The rearrangement uses TRBV5-1 and TRBJ2-6; D remains ambiguous. Trimming shortened V by 0 bases and J by 0 bases, and 13 bases separated the two germline ends. Per the germline V gene, CDR1 is SGHRS and CDR2 is YFSETQ. The CDR3 length is 18 residues. The CDR3 nucleotides are TGCGCCAGCAGCTTGGCCCTCCCAGGCAGCTCTGGGGCCAACGTCCTGACTTTC. This translates into CASSLALPGSSGANVLTF. Based on the CDR3 plus reference TRBV5-1 and TRBJ2-6, the full variable domain is KAGVTQTPRYLIKTRGQQVTLSCSPISGHRSVSWYQQTPGQGLQFLFEYFSETQRNKGNFPGRFSGRQFSNSRSEMNVSTLELGDSALYLCASSLALPGSSGANVLTFGAGSRLTVL.